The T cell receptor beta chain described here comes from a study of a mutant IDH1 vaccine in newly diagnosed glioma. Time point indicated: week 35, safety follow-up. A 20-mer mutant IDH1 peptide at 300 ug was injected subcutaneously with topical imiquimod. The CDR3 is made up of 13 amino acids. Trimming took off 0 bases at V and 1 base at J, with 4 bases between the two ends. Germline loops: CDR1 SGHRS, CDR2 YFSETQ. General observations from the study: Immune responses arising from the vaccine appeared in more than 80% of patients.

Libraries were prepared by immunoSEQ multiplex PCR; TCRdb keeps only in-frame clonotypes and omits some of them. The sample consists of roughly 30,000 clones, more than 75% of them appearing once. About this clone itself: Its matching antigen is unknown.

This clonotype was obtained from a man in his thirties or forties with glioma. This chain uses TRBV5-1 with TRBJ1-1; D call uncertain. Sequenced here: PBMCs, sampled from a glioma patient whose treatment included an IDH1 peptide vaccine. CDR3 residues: CASSLDPNTEAFF. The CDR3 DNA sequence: TGCGCCAGCAGCTTGGATCCGAACACTGAAGCTTTCTTT. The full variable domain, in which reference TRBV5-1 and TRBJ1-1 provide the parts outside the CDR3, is KAGVTQTPRYLIKTRGQQVTLSCSPISGHRSVSWYQQTPGQGLQFLFEYFSETQRNKGNFPGRFSGRQFSNSRSEMNVSTLELGDSALYLCASSLDPNTEAFFGQGTRLTVV.